One and the same sample provided the 9 T cell receptor beta chains below, sequenced in a study of blood T cells in healthy people across ages. Alongside a J-beta primer mix, a sample-barcoded 5' primer served in a second PCR lasting roughly 6 to 11 cycles. Each CDR3 protein is one row after TCRdb ran MiXCR on the 5' RACE reads. Among over 500,000 distinct CDR3 sequences listed, roughly half were seen once. The sample taken for sequencing was blood. These receptors were collected from a woman of 80 years or more in good health.

The rearrangement links TRBV28 to TRBJ2-7; TRBD2 agrees at 9 bases. The DNA end is more similar to TRBJ2-5, so the J call may be wrong. Per germline, CDR1 MDHEN and CDR2 SYDVKM. The CDR3 consists of 15 residues. The CDR3: CASRHSGRVGETQYF. CDR3 nucleotide sequence: TGTGCCAGCAGGCATAGCGGGAGAGTAGGGGAGACCCAGTACTTC.

In this sample, this clonotype turned up once. The genes are TRBV2 and TRBJ2-5; perhaps TRBD1 as D (5 bases). Germline lookup yields CDR1 SNHLY and CDR2 FYNNEI. CDR3 length equals 13 residues. V gave up 7 bases and J gave up 5 bases, with 14 bases separating them. The CDR3: CASTPAGLETQYF. The CDR3 bases are TGTGCCAGCACCCCGGCAGGGTTGGAGACCCAGTACTTC.

The sample holds many counts of this clonotype. The chain couples TRBV13 to TRBJ2-1; TRBD1 matches 7 bases. The ends lost 0 bases at V and 5 bases at J; junction bases unmatched: 4. This CDR3 is 15 amino acids long. CDR1 is PRHDT, CDR2 FYEKMQ, per germline (reference sequence). For the CDR3, the DNA is TGTGCCAGCAGCTTAGGATCGGGACAGAACAATGAGCAGTTCTTC. Amino acids: CASSLGSGQNNEQFF.

This rearrangement joins TRBV20-1 to TRBJ2-4, with TRBD1 matching over 9 bases. CDR3 size: 12 residues. Germline assignment: CDR1 DFQATT and CDR2 SNEGSKA (reference sequence). V lost 6 bases to trimming and J lost 7 bases; unmatched junction nucleotides: 4. The CDR3 is CSARDRENIQYF. The CDR3 DNA reads as TGCAGTGCGAGGGACAGGGAGAACATTCAGTACTTC.

This clonotype was recorded once. The gene calls are TRBV7-2 and TRBJ2-2; 7 nucleotides match TRBD2. The CDR3 spans 15 residues. Germline trimming cut 6 bases from V and 1 base from J; bases unmatched to any gene: 5. CDR1 and CDR2 (germline): SGHTA, FQGNSA. The CDR3: CASRTGGWNTGELFF. As DNA, the CDR3 is TGTGCCAGCAGGACCGGGGGGTGGAACACCGGGGAGCTGTTTTTT. The full variable domain, completed using reference TRBV7-2 and TRBJ2-2, is GAGVSQSPSNKVTEKGKDVELRCDPISGHTALYWYRQSLGQGLEFLIYFQGNSAPDKSGLPSDRFSAERTGGSVSTLTIQRTQQEDSAVYLCASRTGGWNTGELFFGEGSRLTVL.

The rearrangement links TRBV6-5 to TRBJ2-1; D gene ambiguous. This CDR3 spans 13 amino acids. Trimming removed 0 bases from V and 4 bases from J, with 4 bases in between. Germline CDR1 MNHEY, CDR2 SVGAGI. The CDR3 sequence: CASSYSLYNEQFF. The CDR3, as DNA: TGTGCCAGCAGTTACTCGCTTTACAATGAGCAGTTCTTC.

Of note for this clonotype: Just one base apart from a much larger clone, this may be a read error. This chain connects TRBV5-6 to TRBJ2-5, with 10 nucleotides matching TRBD2. The germline CDR1 and CDR2 sequences are SGHDT and YYEEEE. V shed 2 bases and J 1 base; nucleotides not matched to a gene: 5. The CDR3 is 16 amino acids. CDR3 DNA sequence: TGTGCCAGCAGCTTTGGGACTAGCGAAGCCCAAGAGACCCAGTACTTC. Amino acids: CASSFGTSEAQETQYF.

Points on this clonotype: This could be a read error, since a much larger clone is one nucleotide away. The chain has TRBV20-1 and TRBJ2-4; D gene uncertain. CDR1 DFQATT and CDR2 SNEGSKA come from the germline V gene (reference sequence). There are 12 residues in the CDR3. Trimming pared 3 bases from V and 15 bases from J, leaving 18 bases between. This CDR3 is CSASRRGYERYF. Here the CDR3 DNA reads TGCAGTGCTAGCCGGAGAGGATACGAGCGGTACTTC.

Remarks on this clonotype: A much larger clone differs from this one at a single base, so this may be a read error. This chain links TRBV5-1 with TRBJ2-7; TRBD1 is a possible D gene (5 bases). Germline-derived CDR1 and CDR2 are SGHRS and YFSETQ. Trimming shortened V by 4 bases and J by 10 bases, and 21 bases separated the two germline ends. CDR3 length: 14 amino acids. The chain's CDR3 is CASSQGPGMEIQYF. CDR3 coding DNA: TGCGCCAGCAGCCAAGGACCAGGGATGGAGATCCAGTACTTC.